This T cell receptor (beta chain) came from a study of monozygotic twins with cystic fibrosis (dated by TCRdb to the early 2020s). About the study as a whole: Barcoded libraries were made from about 2.7 micrograms of fragmented DNA using around 15 PCR cycles. The study compared TCR beta repertoires within and between 16 monozygotic twin pairs with cystic fibrosis to assess genetic influence on V and J gene usage. Ten female and six male twin pairs, aged roughly 2.0 to 40 years (median around 9 years) and mostly children and adolescents, were included in the cohort. On the day of blood sampling, twins were ranked among around 1,000 cohort participants for weight-for-height and for FEVPerc (FEV1 disease centile). Data for three of the twin pairs had previously been reported in another context.

V trim: 5 bases; J trim: 3 bases; unmatched bases: 6. From the germline V gene (reference sequence), CDR1 is SEHNR and CDR2 is FQNEAQ. Spanning cysteine to phenylalanine, the CDR3 consists of 14 amino acids. Here the CDR3 DNA is all that survives: 42 bases in frame from base 1. The twin pairs came from the European Cystic Fibrosis Twin and Sibling Study Cohort, a cohort that recruited patients from approximately 160 CF clinics across 14 European countries. Zygosity and CFTR genotype were verified in-house, with zygosity tested by multiplex PCR of nine short tandem repeat loci. Peripheral blood was sampled from each twin, with clinical parameters recorded on the day of blood sampling. Genomic DNA was isolated from peripheral blood cells with phenol/chloroform and kept in TE buffer at 4 degrees C. What the research found in general, with its limitations: Simpson clonality was generally low (median about 0.0087), suggesting a naive-dominated repertoire, with higher clonality in the most severely affected patients. Nucleotide-identical clonotype sharing was significantly higher within monozygotic CF twin pairs than between unrelated CF individuals (P = 0.000026, Mann-Whitney). V gene usage was most similar to the co-twin for 13 of 16 pairs, and J usage for 8 of 16 pairs, suggesting genetic constraints. No association turned up between shared CDR3 numbers and age, concordance or disease severity, and the cohort was small.

This clone has just one count. The antigen it recognizes is unknown. No base quality information exists; no much larger clone differs at one position. TCR beta CDR3 regions were amplified by multiplex PCR using the immunoSEQ immune profiling system, following the manufacturer's instructions. An Illumina NextSeq system was used to carry out the sequencing. Per the original workflow: Sequence data were processed on the immunoSEQ Analyzer platform, and clonality was computed as the square root of Simpson's index of productive rearrangements. Jensen-Shannon distance served as the measure of similarity in V and J usage, while OLGA was used to compute CDR3 generation probabilities. Shared CDR3 sequences were searched in the immuneACCESS database (August 2020) and in VDJdb (December 2020). In TCRdb, the immuneACCESS table is reduced to in-frame sequences with V and J assigned. These tables do not hold every clone; where another copy was compared, an unresolved V gene accounts for under half, and the others remain unexplained. V and J calls and clone size are copied from that table; D and trimming were computed from the DNA. The sample table lists around 30,000 clones, about nine tenths of them with a count of one. Approximately 0.54% of the sample is taken by the ten largest.

The sequence was obtained from a girl aged 2-10 years with cystic fibrosis. The specimen was blood. Recombination connected TRBV7-9 to TRBJ2-7; TRBD2 fits 8 bases in the junction. The CDR3 region: CASSRLAQNYEQYF. The DNA sequence is TGTGCCAGCAGCCGACTAGCGCAAAACTACGAGCAGTACTTC.